This entry describes one T cell receptor beta chain. These data belong to a study of blood T cell repertoires in COVID-19. Participants were aged roughly 18 to 100 years from 20 to 30 US areas. In assigning cohorts, the study relied on participant-reported clinical history. Germline loops: CDR1 MNHEY, CDR2 SVGAGI. The CDR3 sequence is 11 residues long. Trimming left V 10 bases short and J 1 base short, with 7 bases between. In the authors' methods: Amplifying reference gene primers gave estimates of nucleated cell counts. The assay was immunoSEQ multiplex PCR, and TCRdb's table has in-frame clones only and misses some. Clonal size and the V and J genes are those of that table, whereas D and trimming came from the DNA. This sample has over 150,000 clones, with roughly four fifths found just once.

This receptor was obtained from a man aged 50 to 59 who had recovered from COVID-19. Material: PBMCs or T cells enriched from blood (not recorded which). V gene TRBV6-5 combines with J gene TRBJ1-2; D is unresolved. The CDR3 here is CATRNNYGYTF. CDR3 sequence (DNA): TGTGCCACGCGGAATAACTATGGCTACACCTTC.